The 8 T cell receptor beta chains listed next were all sequenced from one sample in a study of monozygotic twins with cystic fibrosis. Some clones are missing from TCRdb's copy, which holds only in-frame ones; the method was immunoSEQ multiplex PCR. The profile covers approximately 32,000 clones, with 96% appearing a single time and 0.15% to 0.2% taken by the ten largest. The sample was blood. The receptors were gathered from a girl between 2 and 10 years old with cystic fibrosis.

The chain has TRBV5-6 and TRBJ1-6; D is perhaps TRBD1 (5 bases). CDR3 length equals 14 residues. Trimming took off 0 bases at V and 6 bases at J, with 7 bases between the two ends. In germline, CDR1 is SGHDT, CDR2 YYEEEE. Written as DNA, the CDR3 is TGTGCCAGCAGCTTGGGACAGCTTAATTCACCCCTCCACTTT. Protein product: CASSLGQLNSPLHF. The full variable domain, its missing parts supplied by reference TRBV5-6 and TRBJ1-6, is DAGVTQSPTHLIKTRGQQVTLRCSPKSGHDTVSWYQQALGQGPQFIFQYYEEEERQRGNFPDRFSGHQFPNYSSELNVNALLLGDSALYLCASSLGQLNSPLHFGNGTRLTVT.

This sequence joins TRBV29-1 and TRBJ1-1, with TRBD1 as a possible D gene (6 bases). From germline, CDR1 is SQVTM and CDR2 ANQGSEA. The CDR3 sequence is 13 residues long. V gave up 7 bases and J gave up 2 bases, with 14 bases separating them. In nucleotides, the CDR3 is TGCAGCGGAAGACAGGTCCTAAACACTGAAGCTTTCTTT. The encoded protein is CSGRQVLNTEAFF.

The CDR3, as DNA: TGCGCCAGCAGCCATGAGACTAGCGGGTTTACCTACGAGCAGTACTTC. Encoded protein: CASSHETSGFTYEQYF. The V gene is TRBV4-1, the J gene TRBJ2-7; 10 nucleotides line up with TRBD2. The CDR3 consists of 16 residues. V shed 3 bases and J 2 bases; nucleotides not matched to a gene: 7. The germline V gene encodes CDR1 MGHRA and CDR2 YSYEKL.

V usage is TRBV20-1 and J usage is TRBJ1-1; D not resolved. The CDR3 runs to 10 residues. Trimming shortened V by 3 bases and J by 10 bases, and 9 bases separated the two germline ends. Germline CDR1 reads DFQATT; CDR2 reads SNEGSKA (reference sequence). The CDR3 is CSARSGLAFF. CDR3 coding DNA: TGCAGTGCTAGGTCCGGGTTAGCTTTCTTT.

The V gene is TRBV25-1, the J gene TRBJ2-7, with 7 bases aligning to TRBD1. J lost 5 bases, V lost 5 bases, and 12 bases had no gene match. This CDR3 has 15 residues. Germline V gene data show CDR1 as MGHDK and CDR2 as SYGVNS. The CDR3 region is CASSKTGTLFDEQYF. The CDR3, as DNA: TGTGCCAGCAGTAAGACAGGGACACTTTTTGACGAGCAGTACTTC.

This chain connects TRBV5-1 to TRBJ2-3; unclear D gene. The ends were cut back, 1 base at V and 6 bases at J, with 6 bases in the middle. There are 12 residues in the CDR3. Germline CDR1 and CDR2: SGHRS and YFSETQ. CDR3: CASSLNSDTQYF. The CDR3 bases are TGCGCCAGCAGCTTGAACAGTGATACGCAGTATTTT.

The chain couples TRBV5-1 to TRBJ1-2, with no clear D. The CDR3 consists of 12 residues. Trimming stripped 0 bases from V and 10 bases from J, with 10 bases between. Per the germline V gene, CDR1 is SGHRS and CDR2 is YFSETQ. For the CDR3, the DNA is TGCGCCAGCAGCTTGGACATTTACGACTACACCTTC. Its translation is CASSLDIYDYTF.

V gene TRBV30 combines with J gene TRBJ1-1; TRBD1 matches at 10 bases. The CDR3 loop spans 14 amino acids. The germline V gene encodes CDR1 GTSNPN and CDR2 SVGIG (reference sequence). Losses at the gene ends were 2 bases for V and 5 bases for J; bases not matched to a gene: 5. This CDR3 is CAWSPDRGNTEAFF. Here the CDR3 DNA reads TGTGCCTGGAGTCCGGACAGGGGGAATACTGAAGCTTTCTTT.